The clone carrying this T cell receptor (beta chain) was seen ten or more times. Its antigen is currently unknown. The source of the sample is a study of molecular identifiers for immune sequencing clone quantification. General study points: Spike-in Jurkat TCR RNA from a single cell reportedly registered among 950,000 or so naive cells.

Trimming pared 1 base from V and 7 bases from J, leaving 11 bases between. Germline lookup yields CDR1 SGHRS and CDR2 YFSETQ. The CDR3 runs to 13 residues. Via MiXCR, TCRdb re-called the PCR reads, giving one row per CDR3 protein. Of 300,000 to 400,000 distinct CDR3 sequences in the sample, roughly 24% were seen once. The CD8+CD4-CCR7+CD45RA+ phenotype defined the sorted naive CD8 T cells. The rearrangement joins TRBV5-1 to TRBJ2-5; possibly TRBD1 for D (5 bases). The receptor was derived from a human donor in good health. Some libraries in this study had Jurkat cell RNA spiked in. The sequenced material came from naive CD8+ T cells from blood, with Jurkat cell RNA spiked in. Subset here: FACS-sorted CD8+CD4-CCR7+CD45RA+ naive T cells. Written as DNA, the CDR3 is TGCGCCAGCAGCTTGAGGGGTTACTGGACCCAGTACTTC. It is translated as CASSLRGYWTQYF.